Listed below are T cell receptor beta chains from one sample, sequenced in a study of blood T cell repertoires in COVID-19. Only in-frame clones appear in the TCRdb table, and some are missing; sequencing was by immunoSEQ multiplex PCR. In the table there are roughly 700,000 clones, about nine tenths of which are singletons. Material: peripheral blood. Source of these receptors: a woman aged 18-35 years with acute or convalescent COVID-19. The CDR3 runs from the conserved cysteine through the conserved F or W. D genes are given only for firm matches. The size entry is marked missing in some rows and otherwise reads once, few, many or a size class.

>NA|TRBV5-1|NA|TRBJ1-5
TGCGCCAGCAGCTTGGTCGGTAATCAGCCCCAGCATTTT
CASSLVGNQPQHF
>TRBD1|TRBV12-3/TRBV12-4|NA|TRBJ1-1
TGTGCCAGCAGCTCCGGGACAGTTAAGGCTTTCTTT
CASSSGTVKAFF
>NA|TRBV11-3|once|TRBJ2-3
TGTGCCAGCAGCTACGATAGTCTCACAGATACGCAGTATTTT
CASSYDSLTDTQYF
>NA|TRBV28|NA|TRBJ1-2
TGTGCCAGCAGTTACAACAGCTATGGCTACACCTTC
CASSYNSYGYTF
>NA|TRBV20-1|NA|TRBJ1-1
TGCAGCGAAACGAGGAACACTGAAGCTTTCTTT
CSETRNTEAFF
>NA|TRBV2|NA|TRBJ1-6
TGTGCCAGCAGTGAAAGTGGGGCTCGGAATTCACCCCTCCACTTT
CASSESGARNSPLHF
>NA|TRBV11-2|NA|TRBJ2-7
TGTGCCAGCAGCTTAGTAGGGGTCCCCTACGAGCAGTACTTC
CASSLVGVPYEQYF
>NA|TRBV6-2/TRBV6-3|NA|TRBJ2-1
TGTGCCAGCAGCCCGGACAGTTACAATGAGCAGTTCTTC
CASSPDSYNEQFF
>TRBD1|TRBV11-3|NA|TRBJ1-1
TGTGCCAGCAGCTCCCCGACAGGGTTGAGGGGGATTATGAACACTGAAGCTTTCTTT
CASSSPTGLRGIMNTEAFF
>TRBD1|TRBV30|NA|TRBJ2-5
TGTGCCTGGAGTGTAGATAACAGGGGTACGCAGACCCAGTACTTC
CAWSVDNRGTQTQYF
>TRBD2|TRBV6-4|NA|TRBJ2-2
TGTGCCAGCAGTACGAGCGGGGCCGGCGGAACCGGGGAGCTGTTTTTT
CASSTSGAGGTGELFF
>TRBD1|TRBV3-1/TRBV3-2|NA|TRBJ1-2
TGTGCCAGCAGCCAAGATCGGTTGGAGGGGGCTCTTCCCCCCTATGGCTACACCTTC
CASSQDRLEGALPPYGYTF
>NA|TRBV30|NA|TRBJ2-4
TGTGCCTGGAGTCCGGGTGGCGAAAACATTCAGTACTTC
CAWSPGGENIQYF
>NA|TRBV5-8|NA|TRBJ1-2
TGTGCCAGCAGCTTAGACCTGCCCGGACTGGAGGCTAACTATGGCTACACCTTC
CASSLDLPGLEANYGYTF
>TRBD1|TRBV25-1|NA|TRBJ1-2
TGTGCCAGCAGTGAGGACAGGCCTAACTATGGCTACACCTTC
CASSEDRPNYGYTF
>TRBD1|TRBV7-9|NA|TRBJ2-7
TGTGCCAGCAGCTTAGGGGCTACGGGACAGAGCTCCTACGAGCAGTACTTC
CASSLGATGQSSYEQYF
>TRBD1|TRBV29-1|NA|TRBJ1-1
TGCAGCGTTCGACAGGGGAACGGGTTACACACTGAAGCTTTCTTT
CSVRQGNGLHTEAFF
>NA|TRBV5-1|NA|TRBJ1-1
TGCGCCAGCAGCTTGGTGCAGGGTCGGCAAACTGAAGCTTTCTTT
CASSLVQGRQTEAFF
>NA|TRBV6-5|NA|TRBJ2-7
TGTGCCAGCTTGGGCTCCCCGCCCTACGAGCAGTACTTC
CASLGSPPYEQYF
>NA|TRBV7-3|NA|TRBJ2-7
TGTGCCAGCAGCCAAAACAGGGACTCCTACGAGCAGTACTTC
CASSQNRDSYEQYF
>NA|TRBV6-1|NA|TRBJ1-3
TGTGCCAGCAGTGCCGACGGGGGGGTCTCTGGAAACACCATATATTTT
CASSADGGVSGNTIYF
>TRBD1|TRBV7-8|NA|TRBJ2-7
TGTGCCAGCAGTTTCTCGACAGGGGAGACTTACGAGCAGTACTTC
CASSFSTGETYEQYF
>NA|TRBV27|NA|TRBJ2-5
TGTGCCAGCAGTCCGGTGTCAGGAGGGGCAGAGACCCAGTACTTC
CASSPVSGGAETQYF
>TRBD2|TRBV5-6|NA|TRBJ2-1
TGTGCCAGCAGCTACGGGACTAGCGGCTACAATGAGCAGTTCTTC
CASSYGTSGYNEQFF
>NA|TRBV11-2|NA|TRBJ1-6
TGTGCCAGCAGCTTAGTGGCAGGGTCTAATTCACCCCTCCACTTT
CASSLVAGSNSPLHF
>NA|TRBV30|NA|TRBJ2-1
TGTGCCTGGAGTGCCGGGGTTGGGGGGTGGAGCTCCTACAATGAGCAGTTCTTC
CAWSAGVGGWSSYNEQFF
>NA|TRBV6-5|NA|TRBJ1-2
TGTGCCAGCAGATGGGGACAAACTAACTATGGCTACACCTTC
CASRWGQTNYGYTF
>NA|TRBV6-5|NA|TRBJ1-3
TGTGCCAGCAGTTCGAGGAGAAACACCATATATTTT
CASSSRRNTIYF
>NA|TRBV24-1|once|TRBJ1-1
TGTGCCACCAGTGCCGCGACAGGCCCGAACACTGAAGCTTTCTTT
CATSAATGPNTEAFF
>NA|TRBV6-5|few|TRBJ1-1
TGTGCCAGCAGTATGACAGAGAACACTGAAGCTTTCTTT
CASSMTENTEAFF
>NA|TRBV7-9|NA|TRBJ1-1
TGTGCCAGCAGCTTAGCCGGACAGATGAACACTGAAGCTTTCTTT
CASSLAGQMNTEAFF
>NA|TRBV24-1|NA|TRBJ2-2
TGTGCCACCAGTAGGGCAGGGAAAACCGGGGAGCTGTTTTTT
CATSRAGKTGELFF
>TRBD1|TRBV19|NA|TRBJ2-4
TGTGCCACCTACCCTGGACAGGGGAAAAACATTCAGTACTTC
CATYPGQGKNIQYF
>NA|TRBV27|NA|TRBJ1-2
TGTGCCAGCAGTTTGTATCCCCCAGGGTCCTATTTTTATGGCTACACCTTC
CASSLYPPGSYFYGYTF
>NA|TRBV24-1|NA|TRBJ1-1
TGTGCCACCAGTGACCCCGGACATGACACTGAAGCTTTCTTT
CATSDPGHDTEAFF
>NA|TRBV7-2|NA|TRBJ2-4
TGTGCCAGCAGCTTAGCCGTACTAGCCAAAAACATTCAGTACTTC
CASSLAVLAKNIQYF
>NA|TRBV5-1|NA|TRBJ1-1
TGCGCCAGCAGCTTGGGGGAGAGGTTCACTGAAGCTTTCTTT
CASSLGERFTEAFF
>TRBD1|TRBV7-9|once|TRBJ1-1
TGTGCCAGCAGCTTAGTTCAGGGGGGAGAAGCTTTCTTT
CASSLVQGGEAFF
>TRBD1|TRBV7-6|NA|TRBJ1-2
TGTGCCAGCAGCCCCAGTGTAGGCAGGGACAGCACTAACTATGGCTACACCTTC
CASSPSVGRDSTNYGYTF
>TRBD1|TRBV19|NA|TRBJ1-1
TGTGCCAGTAGTATTCAGGGGGCGCAGGACACTGAAGCTTTCTTT
CASSIQGAQDTEAFF
>NA|TRBV5-4|NA|TRBJ1-4
TGTGCCAGCAGCTTGAGTAGGGGAAGGCGAGAAAAACTGTTTTTT
CASSLSRGRREKLFF
>TRBD2|TRBV2|once|TRBJ2-3
TGTGCCAGCAGTACCCCCACTAGCGGCCGTCCTAGCACAGATACGCAGTATTTT
CASSTPTSGRPSTDTQYF
>NA|TRBV24-1|NA|TRBJ2-7
TGTGCCACCAGTGTTGGTGGGGCCGCCCACGAGCAGTACTTC
CATSVGGAAHEQYF
>TRBD1|TRBV19|NA|TRBJ2-2
TGTGCCAGTAGTATGACACCGGGACAGGGGGGTTGGAGCACCGGGGAGCTGTTTTTT
CASSMTPGQGGWSTGELFF
>TRBD1|TRBV24-1|NA|TRBJ1-1
TGTGCCGCTACGACAGGGACTGCGAACACTGAAGCTTTCTTT
CAATTGTANTEAFF
>NA|TRBV7-9|NA|TRBJ1-2
TGTGCCAGCAGCCTACAGGGTACCGATGGCTACACCTTC
CASSLQGTDGYTF
>NA|TRBV11-2|NA|TRBJ1-1
TGTGCCAGCAGCTCCAGGTTGACGAACACTGAAGCTTTCTTT
CASSSRLTNTEAFF
>NA|TRBV9|NA|TRBJ1-1
TGTGCCAGCAGCGGCCCACTTAACACTGAAGCTTTCTTT
CASSGPLNTEAFF
>TRBD1|TRBV7-2|NA|TRBJ2-7
TGTGCCAGCAGCGGACGGACAGGGGTCGAGCAGTACTTC
CASSGRTGVEQYF
>NA|TRBV11-3|NA|TRBJ2-7
TGTGCCAGCAGCGTCGACAGCTCCTACGAGCAGTACTTC
CASSVDSSYEQYF